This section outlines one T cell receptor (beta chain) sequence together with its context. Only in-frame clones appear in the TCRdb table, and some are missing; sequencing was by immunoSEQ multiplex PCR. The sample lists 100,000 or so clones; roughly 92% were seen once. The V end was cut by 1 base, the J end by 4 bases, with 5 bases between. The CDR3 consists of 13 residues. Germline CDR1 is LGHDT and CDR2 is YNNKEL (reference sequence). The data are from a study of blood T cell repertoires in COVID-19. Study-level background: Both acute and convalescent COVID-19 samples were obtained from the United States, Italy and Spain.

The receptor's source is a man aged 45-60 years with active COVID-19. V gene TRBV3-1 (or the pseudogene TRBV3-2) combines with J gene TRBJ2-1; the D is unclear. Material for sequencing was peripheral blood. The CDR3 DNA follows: TGTGCCAGCAGCCAAGGGGCTTACAATGAGCAGTTCTTC. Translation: CASSQGAYNEQFF.